Listed below are T cell receptor beta chains from one sample, sequenced in a study of blood T cell repertoires in COVID-19. The method was immunoSEQ multiplex PCR; TCRdb's version includes in-frame clones alone and lacks a portion of them. This table has tens of thousands of clones, under 95% appearing once. The sample taken for sequencing was peripheral blood. Receptor source: a human donor in a cohort sampled during active COVID-19. Each CDR3 is given with its conserved first and last residue. The D gene is left open where the match is weak. Clone size is given for some rows only: seen once, a few or many times, or a class if the clone is expanded.

cdr3_length | d_call | j_call | clone_size | v_call | cdr3_nt | cdr3_aa
16 | TRBD1 | TRBJ2-1 | once | TRBV3-1/TRBV3-2 | TGTGCCAGCAGCCCCATTTTCGGACAGGGATGGTACGAGCAGTTCTTC | CASSPIFGQGWYEQFF
16 | TRBD1 | TRBJ1-5 | . | TRBV19 | TGTGCCAGTAGTTCCCGGACAGGGTATAGCAATCAGCCCCAGCATTTT | CASSSRTGYSNQPQHF
15 | . | TRBJ2-1 | . | TRBV5-1 | TGCGCCAGCAGCCGGGGAGGGGGTTCCTACAATGAGCAGTTCTTC | CASSRGGGSYNEQFF
13 | . | TRBJ1-4 | once | TRBV14 | TGTGCCAGCAAACGGGGGTTTGGCGAAAAACTGTTTTTT | CASKRGFGEKLFF
16 | TRBD2 | TRBJ2-3 | . | TRBV7-2 | TGTGCCAGCAGCGCAAGACTAGCGGGGGGGTCAGATACGCAGTATTTT | CASSARLAGGSDTQYF
14 | . | TRBJ2-5 | . | TRBV3-1/TRBV3-2 | TGTGCCAGCAGCCCCACTAGTTCCCAAGAGACCCAGTACTTC | CASSPTSSQETQYF
14 | TRBD1 | TRBJ1-2 | . | TRBV7-2 | TGTGCCAGCAGCCCCAGCTATGACAGGGTCGGCTACACCTTC | CASSPSYDRVGYTF
18 | TRBD2 | TRBJ2-3 | . | TRBV13 | TGTGCCAGCAGCTGGTCGCTAGCGGGGGGGACATTTGTGGATACGCAGTATTTT | CASSWSLAGGTFVDTQYF
15 | . | TRBJ1-3 | . | TRBV6-2/TRBV6-3 | TGTGCCAGCAGTTATCCCAAGCTCTCTGGAAACACCATATATTTT | CASSYPKLSGNTIYF
14 | TRBD2 | TRBJ2-7 | . | TRBV7-2 | TGTGCCAGCAGCTTAGCTAGCGGGACGTCCGAGCAGTACTTC | CASSLASGTSEQYF
15 | TRBD1 | TRBJ2-7 | . | TRBV4-3 | TGCGCCAGCAGCCCGGGGACAGGGGGTCCCTACGAGCAGTACTTC | CASSPGTGGPYEQYF
16 | TRBD1 | TRBJ2-7 | . | TRBV13 | TGTGCCAGCAGCTTAAGACAGGGTTCAATTTCCTACGAGCAGTACTTC | CASSLRQGSISYEQYF
13 | . | TRBJ2-7 | . | TRBV29-1 | TGCAGCGTTGCACAGGGCCGCTCCTACGAGCAGTACTTC | CSVAQGRSYEQYF
14 | . | TRBJ1-1 | . | TRBV4-3 | TGCGCCAGCAGCCAAGTAGGGGGGAACACTGAAGCTTTCTTT | CASSQVGGNTEAFF
15 | . | TRBJ2-6 | . | TRBV7-2 | TGTGCCAGCAGCCTAACAGTCTCTGGGGCCAACGTCCTGACTTTC | CASSLTVSGANVLTF
14 | . | TRBJ1-1 | . | TRBV27 | TGTGCCAGCAGTTTTAACAGGGTCGGCACTGAAGCTTTCTTT | CASSFNRVGTEAFF
15 | . | TRBJ1-1 | . | TRBV6-5 | TGTGCCAGCAGTTACTCGAGCGCAGTTAACACTGAAGCTTTCTTT | CASSYSSAVNTEAFF
15 | TRBD1 | TRBJ2-2 | . | TRBV5-1 | TGCGCCAGCCGGGAGAGGACAGGGGGCCCCGGGGAGCTGTTTTTT | CASRERTGGPGELFF
15 | . | TRBJ2-3 | . | TRBV7-2 | TGTGCCAGCAGTCAGGTTGGCGGGGCCCAAGATACGCAGTATTTT | CASSQVGGAQDTQYF
16 | . | TRBJ1-4 | . | TRBV6-1 | TGTGCCAGCAGTGAAGGCAGGGGCCGAGAGAGTGAAAAACTGTTTTTT | CASSEGRGRESEKLFF
14 | TRBD1 | TRBJ2-7 | . | TRBV7-2 | TGTGCCAGCAGCTTGGACAGGGGGCTAGAGGAGCAGTACTTC | CASSLDRGLEEQYF
15 | TRBD1 | TRBJ2-3 | . | TRBV29-1 | TGCAGCGTTGAGGGGACAGCTCCTAGCACAGATACGCAGTATTTT | CSVEGTAPSTDTQYF
9 | . | TRBJ2-7 | . | TRBV13 | TGTGCCACCTTATACGAGCAGTACTTC | CATLYEQYF
16 | . | TRBJ2-7 | few | TRBV21-1 | TGTGCCAGCAGCAAAGCGCTTCGGACAAAACACTACGAGCAGTACTTC | CASSKALRTKHYEQYF
12 | TRBD1 | TRBJ1-2 | . | TRBV10-3 | TGTGCCAGCGCACAGGGGGAACATTTGACCACCTTC | CASAQGEHLTTF
16 | . | TRBJ1-5 | . | TRBV19 | TGTGCCAGTAGTATCCTCGGGCAGGGCGGCGATCAGCCCCAGCATTTT | CASSILGQGGDQPQHF
14 | TRBD1 | TRBJ1-2 | once | TRBV6-6 | TGTGCCAGCAGTCGACAGGGGACCAACTATGGCTACACCTTC | CASSRQGTNYGYTF
14 | . | TRBJ2-1 | . | TRBV15 | TGTGCCACCAGCAGAGATCGAGTGATGAATGAGCAGTTCTTC | CATSRDRVMNEQFF
14 | . | TRBJ2-1 | . | TRBV7-9 | TGTGCCAGCAGCCCCATATACACCTACAATGAGCAGTTCTTC | CASSPIYTYNEQFF
16 | . | TRBJ2-2 | . | TRBV5-4 | TGTGCCAGCAGCGGACGGGGGGCCTTGAACACCGGGGAGCTGTTTTTT | CASSGRGALNTGELFF
14 | . | TRBJ1-6 | . | TRBV30 | TGTGCCTGGAGTGTCGGCAGGGCGAATTCACCCCTCCACTTT | CAWSVGRANSPLHF
13 | TRBD1 | TRBJ1-1 | once | TRBV10-3 | TGTGCCATCAACTCCGGGACAGGGGGGGTGGCTTTCTTT | CAINSGTGGVAFF
13 | TRBD1 | TRBJ1-5 | . | TRBV2 | TGTGCCAGCACCGACAGGGGAGATCAGCCCCAGCATTTT | CASTDRGDQPQHF
17 | . | TRBJ2-6 | once | TRBV5-4 | TGTGCCAGCAGTAGGGGGGGACAATACTCTGGGGCCAACGTCCTGACTTTC | CASSRGGQYSGANVLTF
13 | . | TRBJ2-2 | . | TRBV11-3 | TGTGCCAGCAGCGCCCAGGGTACCGGGGAGCTGTTTTTT | CASSAQGTGELFF
13 | . | TRBJ2-7 | . | TRBV30 | TGTGCCTGGAGAGGGGACAACTCCTACGAGCAGTACTTC | CAWRGDNSYEQYF
15 | TRBD1 | TRBJ1-4 | . | TRBV5-1 | TGCGCCACCTCGACAGGGCGGAGAGCTAATGAAAAACTGTTTTTT | CATSTGRRANEKLFF
13 | . | TRBJ2-5 | . | TRBV19 | TGTGCCAGTAGTATCCTTAGTTGGGAGACCCAGTACTTC | CASSILSWETQYF
14 | . | TRBJ1-6 | . | TRBV7-9 | TGTGCCAGCAGCTTAGGGGGTGAGCGGTCACCCCTCCACTTT | CASSLGGERSPLHF
17 | . | TRBJ1-3 | . | TRBV5-4 | TGTGCCAGCAGCTTGTGGGGGCAGGGGTCCTCTGGAAACACCATATATTTT | CASSLWGQGSSGNTIYF
18 | TRBD1 | TRBJ1-6 | . | TRBV7-2 | TGTGCCAGCAGCCTACTATTTACTCCGGGACAGGGTATGACACCCCTCCACTTT | CASSLLFTPGQGMTPLHF
15 | . | TRBJ2-3 | . | TRBV21-1 | TGTGCCAGCAGCAGAACACCGACTAGCACAGATACGCAGTATTTT | CASSRTPTSTDTQYF
16 | TRBD1 | TRBJ1-5 | . | TRBV10-3 | TGTGCCATCAGTGAGTCGACAGGGATTGGCAATCAGCCCCAGCATTTT | CAISESTGIGNQPQHF
14 | . | TRBJ1-3 | . | TRBV5-8 | TGTGCCAGCAGCTTACCGCGCTCTGGAAACACCATATATTTT | CASSLPRSGNTIYF
15 | . | TRBJ1-2 | . | TRBV5-1 | TGCGCCAGCAGGATGACCAGGGGAAATGACTATGGCTACACCTTC | CASRMTRGNDYGYTF
18 | . | TRBJ2-6 | . | TRBV7-9 | TGTGCCAGCAGCCGAGAAATGGGACTGTTCTCTGGGGCCAACGTCCTGACTTTC | CASSREMGLFSGANVLTF
14 | . | TRBJ2-6 | . | TRBV6-5 | TGTGCCAGTTCTGGGCCCTCTGGGGCCAACGTCCTGACTTTC | CASSGPSGANVLTF
16 | TRBD2 | TRBJ2-3 | . | TRBV7-2 | TGTGCCAGCAGCTTGGGACTAGCGGGTGGCTCAGATACGCAGTATTTT | CASSLGLAGGSDTQYF
13 | TRBD1 | TRBJ1-2 | . | TRBV12-3/TRBV12-4 | TGTGCCAGCAGTTCAGGGGGTGCCTATGGCTACACCTTC | CASSSGGAYGYTF
14 | . | TRBJ2-3 | . | TRBV11-2 | TGTGCCAGCAGCTTAGGGGGAGAACGGAGGACGCAGTATTTT | CASSLGGERRTQYF
14 | . | TRBJ2-7 | . | TRBV6-5 | TGTGCCAGCAGCTTGGACAGCGGTTCCTACGAGCAGTACTTC | CASSLDSGSYEQYF